Presented here are 14 T cell receptor beta chains from one specimen sequenced in a study of low-dose radiotherapy and immunotherapy resistance in tumors. TRAV- and TRBV-specific primers primed first-strand cDNA, covering alpha and beta chains. Amplification of TCRs used a constant-region primer and V-primer adapter for about 18 PCR cycles. One entry per CDR3 protein, called by TCRdb with MiXCR from the reads. The sample holds some 38,000 distinct CDR3 sequences; roughly 20% are singletons and the top ten take 9.2%. Time point here: after trial treatment. Sample treatment: LDRT plus nivolumab, ipilimumab, low-dose cyclophosphamide and aspirin (RACIN trial). Sequences were derived from PBMCs, sampled after low-dose radiotherapy plus immunotherapy. The origin of the receptors is a female donor with ovarian cancer.

The sample holds many counts of this clonotype. The rearrangement uses TRBV4-2 and TRBJ2-1, with 12 bases that match TRBD2. The CDR3 totals 18 residues. Germline V CDR1 and CDR2: LGHNA, YNFKEQ. The junction had 10 bases not matched to a gene; V was cut back by 0 bases and J by 7 bases. CDR3 bases: TGTGCCAGCAGCCAAGATAGCCAGACTAGCGGGAGTATTAATGAGCAGTTCTTC. Protein sequence: CASSQDSQTSGSINEQFF.

At least ten counts were recorded for this clonotype. The J gene is TRBJ2-3, the V gene TRBV9; D uncertain. The CDR3 covers 13 residues. Germline CDR1 reads SGDLS; CDR2 reads YYNGEE. V was clipped by 10 bases and J by 2 bases, with 14 bases between them. The CDR3 region has the DNA TGTGCCCGACCACGGACCTTCACAGATACGCAGTATTTT. It codes for CARPRTFTDTQYF.

For this clonotype: A read error is the likely source, as a far larger clone sits one nucleotide away. The chain joins TRBV2 to TRBJ2-7, with 9 nucleotides matching TRBD1. J was trimmed by 7 bases and V by 3 bases; bases with no gene match: 7. This CDR3 is 14 amino acids long. Germline V gene sequence: CDR1 SNHLY, CDR2 FYNNEI. The CDR3 sequence: CASSEGQGYNEQYF. The CDR3 DNA follows: TGTGCCAGCAGTGAGGGACAGGGCTACAATGAGCAGTACTTC.

This clonotype was seen a handful of times. This chain links TRBV15 with TRBJ2-3; 10 bases are a match to TRBD2. Germline V gene sequence: CDR1 LNHNV, CDR2 YYDKDF (reference sequence). This CDR3 is 14 amino acids long. The J segment lost 1 base and the V segment lost 7 bases, leaving 2 bases of the junction unmatched. CDR3 DNA: TGTGCCACCACAGGGACTAGCGGCACAGATACGCAGTATTTT. Encoded protein: CATTGTSGTDTQYF.

This clonotype appeared a few times. The J gene is TRBJ1-5, the V gene TRBV19; D is undetermined. The germline gives CDR1 LNHDA, CDR2 SQIVND (reference sequence). The CDR3 has 12 amino acids. With 5 bases removed from V and 6 bases from J, the gap between germline ends came to 8 bases. In nucleotides, the CDR3 is TGTGCCAGTAGTCCCGAGATTCAGCCCCAGCATTTT. Its translation is CASSPEIQPQHF.

Many counts were recorded for this clonotype. One junction end disagrees with the germline gene, perhaps due to a read error. The chain has TRBV7-7 and TRBJ1-4; D not certain. CDR1 and CDR2 (germline): SSHAT, FNYEAQ (reference sequence). This CDR3 comprises 18 residues. The CDR3: CASSLRVHIKATNEKLFF. CDR3 DNA: TGTGCTAGCAGCTTGAGGGTCCACATAAAAGCAACTAATGAAAAACTGTTTTTT.

This clonotype was detected ten times or more. The chain carries TRBV7-3 and TRBJ2-1; D unresolved. V gave up 8 bases and J gave up 4 bases, with 12 bases separating them. The CDR3 covers 13 residues. Germline V gene lookup returns CDR1 SGHTA and CDR2 FQGTGA. CDR3 coding DNA: TGTGCCAGCGCCAGTAGTCTTTACAATGAGCAGTTCTTC. Its translation is CASASSLYNEQFF.

CDR3 residues: CASSPQFAGDTDTQYF. In DNA, the CDR3 is TGTGCCAGTAGCCCCCAGTTTGCAGGGGACACAGATACGCAGTATTTT. The chain couples TRBV19 to TRBJ2-3; a possible D gene is TRBD1 (6 bases). The CDR3 extends over 16 amino acids. Germline CDR1 is LNHDA and CDR2 is SQIVND (reference sequence). Trimming pared 6 bases from V and 2 bases from J, leaving 18 bases between.

The sample holds many counts of this clonotype. This rearrangement joins TRBV5-1 to TRBJ2-5, with TRBD2 matching 8 bases. The junction had 11 bases not matched to a gene; V was cut back by 2 bases and J by 5 bases. Germline V gives CDR1 SGHRS, CDR2 YFSETQ. The CDR3 loop spans 16 amino acids. CDR3 region: CASSFEAASGPETQYF. The CDR3 DNA follows: TGCGCCAGCAGCTTTGAGGCAGCTAGCGGGCCGGAGACCCAGTACTTC.

This clonotype has a handful of counts. The V and J genes are TRBV7-9 and TRBJ2-7, with 8 bases matching TRBD1. Trimming removed 8 bases from V and 6 bases from J; junction bases left unmatched: 3. Germline CDR1 reads SEHNR; CDR2 reads FQNEAQ (reference sequence). The CDR3 spans 11 residues. CDR3 in amino acids: CASAGGIEQYF. For the CDR3, the DNA is TGTGCCAGCGCAGGGGGCATCGAGCAGTACTTC.

This clonotype was seen only a few times. The chain carries TRBV3-1 and TRBJ1-1; 8 nucleotides match TRBD1. The CDR3 runs 12 residues. The V gene's germline CDR1 is LGHDT and CDR2 YNNKEL (reference sequence). V dropped 3 bases and J dropped 10; count of bases not matched to a gene: 4. CDR3 sequence: CASSQAGTGAFF. CDR3 DNA: TGTGCCAGCAGCCAGGCCGGGACAGGAGCTTTCTTT.

In its sample, this clonotype was seen many times. Relative to the germline gene, one junction end is altered; a read error may explain this. This chain joins TRBV2 and TRBJ2-7; possible D gene TRBD2, 6 bases. The CDR3 is 13 amino acids. CDR1 is SNHLY, CDR2 FYNNEI, per germline. CDR3 nucleotide sequence: TGTGCCAGCAGTGTGGATAGACCAGATGGAGGGCGGTTC. Amino acids: CASSVDRPDGGRF.

This clonotype was picked up many times. This chain uses TRBV6-2 or TRBV6-3 with TRBJ2-2; 7 bases match TRBD2. The germline CDR1 and CDR2 sequences are MNHEY and SVGEGT. This CDR3 spans 13 amino acids. Losses at the gene ends were 2 bases for V and 6 bases for J; bases not matched to a gene: 0. The DNA of the CDR3 is TGTGCCAGCAGTTACGGGGGGGCCGGGGAGCTGTTTTTT. It yields the protein CASSYGGAGELFF.

In its sample, this clonotype was seen a few times. This rearrangement joins TRBV5-1 to TRBJ1-2, with D maybe TRBD1 (5 bases). The CDR3 is 14 residues long. Between the trimmed V and J ends, which lost 2 bases and 3 bases, there was a span of 11 bases. Germline CDR1 reads SGHRS; CDR2 reads YFSETQ. The DNA for the CDR3 is TGCGCCAGCAGCTTTTTCGGGGGTGACTATGGCTACACCTTC. Amino acids: CASSFFGGDYGYTF.